These 18 T cell receptor beta chains were all obtained from the same sample, sequenced in a study of cytomegalovirus exposure and HLA in healthy donors. A multiplex PCR was run with 60 Vbeta primers and 13 Jbeta primers. The protocol was immunoSEQ multiplex PCR, while the TCRdb copy is restricted to in-frame clones and leaves out a portion. The table records about 200,000 clones, 75% to 90% of them present only once. What was sequenced was PBMCs. The receptors shown here come from a woman younger than 45 in good health and CMV-seronegative.

The chain combines TRBV7-3 with TRBJ2-1, with 8 bases aligning to TRBD2. The length of the CDR3 is 15 residues. After removal of 2 bases from V and 4 bases from J, the junction contained 4 bases not matched to a gene. The germline V gene has CDR1 SGHTA and CDR2 FQGTGA. The CDR3 loop reads CASSLGGGMYNEQFF. The DNA for the CDR3 is TGTGCCAGCAGCTTAGGCGGGGGGATGTACAATGAGCAGTTCTTC.

V usage is TRBV6-1 and J usage is TRBJ1-5, with a tentative D call TRBD1 (6 bases). With 7 bases removed from V and 7 bases from J, the gap between germline ends came to 17 bases. Per the germline V gene, CDR1 is MNHNS and CDR2 is SASEGT. This CDR3 is built from 14 residues. The CDR3 here is CASKNSGEPQPQHF. DNA of the CDR3: TGTGCCAGCAAAAACTCAGGGGAGCCCCAGCCCCAGCATTTT.

This chain joins TRBV2 and TRBJ1-6; D unclear. There are 13 residues in the CDR3. Germline V gives CDR1 SNHLY, CDR2 FYNNEI. Trimming took off 4 bases at V and 8 bases at J, with 9 bases between the two ends. The CDR3 region is CASSGPRYSPLHF. The CDR3, as DNA: TGTGCCAGCAGTGGGCCCAGGTATTCACCCCTCCACTTT.

The rearrangement joins TRBV7-9 to TRBJ2-2; 7 bases fit TRBD1. The CDR3 length is 14 residues. Germline-derived CDR1 and CDR2 are SEHNR and FQNEAQ (reference sequence). Losses at the gene ends were 2 bases for V and 14 bases for J; bases not matched to a gene: 11. The CDR3 DNA is TGTGCCAGCAGCTTAACACCAGGGACAGAGGAACTGTTTTTT. Translation: CASSLTPGTEELFF.

V is TRBV2 and J is TRBJ2-7; maybe TRBD2 (5 bases). Germline CDR1 reads SNHLY; CDR2 reads FYNNEI. The ends were cut back, 11 bases at V and 0 bases at J, with 14 bases in the middle. The CDR3 totals 13 residues. CDR3 nucleotides: TGTGCCGTACGGCCAGCGGCCTCCTACGAGCAGTACTTC. Protein product: CAVRPAASYEQYF.

V and J are TRBV9 and TRBJ2-7; TRBD2 is a possible D gene (6 bases). V shed 7 bases and J shed 5 bases, with 16 bases lying between them. There are 13 residues in the CDR3. The germline gives CDR1 SGDLS, CDR2 YYNGEE. CDR3: CASRRGSGDEQYF. CDR3 DNA: TGTGCCAGCCGTCGGGGGAGTGGGGACGAGCAGTACTTC.

The chain carries TRBV7-9 and TRBJ2-5; D may be TRBD1 (6 bases). The CDR3 covers 18 residues. Germline V CDR1 and CDR2: SEHNR, FQNEAQ (reference sequence). V gave up 2 bases and J gave up 1 base, with 20 bases separating them. The CDR3: CASSLLGRQGPLQETQYF. Written as DNA, the CDR3 is TGTGCCAGCAGCTTATTGGGTCGGCAGGGGCCCCTCCAAGAGACCCAGTACTTC.

CDR3 loop: CASSTGTGASNTEAFF. In DNA, the CDR3 is TGTGCCAGCAGCACCGGGACAGGGGCGTCGAACACTGAAGCTTTCTTT. The chain recombines TRBV11-1 with TRBJ1-1; 10 bases are shared with TRBD1. The junction had 7 bases not matched to a gene; V was cut back by 5 bases and J by 1 base. CDR3 size: 16 residues. The germline CDR1 and CDR2 sequences are SGHAT and FQDESV (reference sequence).

This chain joins TRBV19 and TRBJ2-2, with TRBD2 as a possible D gene (6 bases). V was pared by 6 bases and J by 4 bases, with 15 bases between. The CDR3 covers 15 residues. Germline V gene lookup returns CDR1 LNHDA and CDR2 SQIVND (reference sequence). The CDR3 bases are TGTGCCAGTAGCCGCGGGACTCGAGGCACCGGGGAGCTGTTTTTT. It translates to CASSRGTRGTGELFF.

The CDR3 spells CASSPRGAGGGNEQFF. CDR3 bases: TGTGCCAGCAGCCCCCGAGGGGCGGGAGGGGGAAATGAGCAGTTCTTC. This sequence joins TRBV9 and TRBJ2-1; the match to TRBD2 covers 9 bases. The V gene's germline CDR1 is SGDLS and CDR2 YYNGEE. The CDR3 has 16 amino acids. J was trimmed by 7 bases and V by 4 bases; bases with no gene match: 12.

The chain couples TRBV9 to TRBJ2-2; D possibly corresponds to TRBD2 (7 bases). The CDR3 is 15 residues long. V was clipped by 5 bases and J by 6 bases, with 17 bases between them. Germline V lookup: CDR1 SGDLS, CDR2 YYNGEE. CDR3 amino acids: CASSPRGARSGELFF. CDR3 bases: TGTGCCAGCAGTCCTCGGGGGGCTCGGTCCGGGGAGCTGTTTTTT.

This clone came up once. V gene TRBV9 combines with J gene TRBJ2-2; 13 bases map to TRBD2. The J segment lost 3 bases and the V segment lost 3 bases, leaving 2 bases of the junction unmatched. Germline V gene data show CDR1 as SGDLS and CDR2 as YYNGEE. The CDR3 length is 16 residues. Written as DNA, the CDR3 is TGTGCCAGCAGCGGAGGACTAGCGGGAGACACCGGGGAGCTGTTTTTT. It codes for CASSGGLAGDTGELFF.

The rearrangement links TRBV10-1 to TRBJ2-1, with 8 bases matching TRBD2. The CDR3 length is 15 residues. The V gene end was trimmed by 3 bases and the J gene end by 8 bases; junction bases not matched to a gene: 9. Germline values: CDR1 WNHNN, CDR2 SYGVQD (reference sequence). The CDR3 DNA sequence: TGCGCCAGCAGTGATGGGCTAGCGGGCGTAGATGAGCAGTTCTTC. Translation: CASSDGLAGVDEQFF.

Points on this clone: Other DNA sequences within the sample encode an identical CDR3. The chain uses TRBV5-4 and TRBJ1-3; TRBD1 agrees at 7 bases. CDR3 size: 18 residues. With 2 bases clipped from V and 0 bases from J, the junction kept 11 bases outside the gene matches. The germline CDR1 and CDR2 sequences are SGHNT and YYREEE (reference sequence). The DNA of the CDR3 is TGTGCCAGCAGCTTAAAGGGGGCAGACTCCTACTCTGGAAACACCATATATTTT. Translated, it gives CASSLKGADSYSGNTIYF.

DNA for the CDR3: TGTGCCAGTAGTATAGATCGGACCGGGGAGCTGTTTTTT. Its translation: CASSIDRTGELFF. This sequence joins TRBV19 and TRBJ2-2; D unresolved. Deletions cut 0 bases from V and 5 bases from J, with 4 bases between. The CDR3 sequence is 13 residues long. Germline V gene sequence: CDR1 LNHDA, CDR2 SQIVND (reference sequence).

The rearrangement links TRBV28 to TRBJ2-1, with D possibly matching TRBD2 (5 bases). The CDR3 contains 12 residues. The germline gives CDR1 MDHEN, CDR2 SYDVKM. Trimming left V 3 bases short and J 8 bases short, with 8 bases between. This CDR3 is CASSLWEYEQFF. The CDR3 nucleotides read TGTGCCAGCAGTTTGTGGGAGTATGAGCAGTTCTTC.

CDR3 amino acids: CASSPTDPYEQYF. Here the CDR3 DNA reads TGTGCCAGTAGCCCGACAGACCCCTACGAGCAGTACTTC. The chain has TRBV19 and TRBJ2-7; TRBD1 might be the D (5 bases). The CDR3 loop spans 13 amino acids. Germline values: CDR1 LNHDA, CDR2 SQIVND (reference sequence). Deletions cut 6 bases from V and 2 bases from J, with 11 bases between.

The chain recombines TRBV6-1 with TRBJ2-5; TRBD1 agrees at 7 bases. J gave up 5 bases and V 2 bases, and 11 bases lay outside the gene matches. CDR1 is MNHNS, CDR2 SASEGT, per germline. The length of the CDR3 is 16 residues. This chain's CDR3 is CASSEMKDRLGETQYF. The CDR3 bases are TGTGCCAGCAGTGAAATGAAGGACAGGCTAGGGGAGACCCAGTACTTC.